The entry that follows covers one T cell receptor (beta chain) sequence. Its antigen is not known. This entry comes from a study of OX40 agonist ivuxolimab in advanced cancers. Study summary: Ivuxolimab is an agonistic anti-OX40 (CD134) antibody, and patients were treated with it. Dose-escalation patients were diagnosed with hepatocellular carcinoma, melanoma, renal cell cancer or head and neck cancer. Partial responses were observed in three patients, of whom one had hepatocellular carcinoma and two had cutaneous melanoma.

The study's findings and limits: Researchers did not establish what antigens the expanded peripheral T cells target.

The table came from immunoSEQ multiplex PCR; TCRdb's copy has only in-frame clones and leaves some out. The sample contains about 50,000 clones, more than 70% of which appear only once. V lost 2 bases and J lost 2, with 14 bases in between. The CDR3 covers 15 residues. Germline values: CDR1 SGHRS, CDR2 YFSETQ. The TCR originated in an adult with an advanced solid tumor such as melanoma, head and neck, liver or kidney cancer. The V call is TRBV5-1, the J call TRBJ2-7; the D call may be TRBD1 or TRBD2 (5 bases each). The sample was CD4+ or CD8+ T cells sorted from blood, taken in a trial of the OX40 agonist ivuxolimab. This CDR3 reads CASSFPGARAYEQYF. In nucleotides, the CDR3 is TGCGCCAGCAGCTTCCCCGGGGCGAGGGCCTACGAGCAGTACTTC.